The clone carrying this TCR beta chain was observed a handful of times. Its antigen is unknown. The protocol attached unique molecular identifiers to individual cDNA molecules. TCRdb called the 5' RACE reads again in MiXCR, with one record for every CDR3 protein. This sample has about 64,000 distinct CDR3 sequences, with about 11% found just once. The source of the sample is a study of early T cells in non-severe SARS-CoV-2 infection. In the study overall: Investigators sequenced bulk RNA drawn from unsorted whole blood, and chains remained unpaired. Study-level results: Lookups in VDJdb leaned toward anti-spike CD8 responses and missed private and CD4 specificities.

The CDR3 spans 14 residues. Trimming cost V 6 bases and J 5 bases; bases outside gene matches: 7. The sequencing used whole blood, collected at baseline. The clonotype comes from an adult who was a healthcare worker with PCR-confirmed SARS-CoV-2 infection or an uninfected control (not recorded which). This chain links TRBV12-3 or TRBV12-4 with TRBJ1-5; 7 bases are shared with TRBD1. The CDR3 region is CASRLDREDQPQHF. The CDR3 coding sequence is TGTGCCAGCAGACTCGACAGGGAGGATCAGCCCCAGCATTTT.